This TCR beta chain was sequenced for a study of graft-versus-host responses after intestinal transplantation. Study information: Following induction with anti-thymocyte globulin, all recipients were given tacrolimus and steroids for 2 to 4 years. Study observations and caveats: Circulating GvH clone levels at their peak were associated with HvG declines (early post-transplant).

With respect to this clone: Its antigen is unknown.

Germline CDR1 is MDHEN and CDR2 is SYDVKM. CDR3 length: 17 amino acids. Profiling relied on immunoSEQ multiplex PCR, and the TCRdb table lists in-frame clones only, not all of them. The sample includes approximately 110,000 clones, 85% to 95% of them seen just once. The gene calls are TRBV28 and TRBJ2-5; 9 positions agree with TRBD2. Near its end, the DNA agrees better with TRBJ2-7, so the J call may be wrong. The input for sequencing was unstimulated CD8+ T cells sorted from spleen or lymph node cells, taken before transplant. This clonotype originated in a human donor who was the organ donor for an intestinal transplant. The CDR3 spells CASSLNRASGNFYEQYF. Here the CDR3 DNA reads TGTGCCAGCAGTTTGAATCGGGCTAGCGGGAACTTCTACGAGCAGTACTTC.